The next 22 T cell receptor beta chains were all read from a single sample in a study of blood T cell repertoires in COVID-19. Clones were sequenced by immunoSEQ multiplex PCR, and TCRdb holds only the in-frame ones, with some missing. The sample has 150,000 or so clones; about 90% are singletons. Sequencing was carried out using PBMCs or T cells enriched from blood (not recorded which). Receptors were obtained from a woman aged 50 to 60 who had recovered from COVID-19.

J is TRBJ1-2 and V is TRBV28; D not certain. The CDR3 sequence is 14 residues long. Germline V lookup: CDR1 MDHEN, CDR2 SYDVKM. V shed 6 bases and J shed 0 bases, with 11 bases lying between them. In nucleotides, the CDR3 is TGTGCCAGCAGGGTCACGGGGTCTAACTATGGCTACACCTTC. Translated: CASRVTGSNYGYTF.

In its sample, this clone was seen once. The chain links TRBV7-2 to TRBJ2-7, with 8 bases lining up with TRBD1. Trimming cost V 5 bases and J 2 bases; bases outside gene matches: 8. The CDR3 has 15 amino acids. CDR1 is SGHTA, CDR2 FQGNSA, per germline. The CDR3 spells CASSPSTGVPYEQYF. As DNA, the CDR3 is TGTGCCAGCAGCCCTTCGACAGGGGTTCCCTACGAGCAGTACTTC.

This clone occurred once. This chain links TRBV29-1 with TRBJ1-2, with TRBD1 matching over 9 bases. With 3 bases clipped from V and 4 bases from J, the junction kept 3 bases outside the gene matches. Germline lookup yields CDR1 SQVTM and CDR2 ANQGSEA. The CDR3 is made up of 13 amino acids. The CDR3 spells CSVDRDRVYGYTF. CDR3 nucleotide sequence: TGCAGCGTTGACCGGGACAGGGTCTATGGCTACACCTTC.

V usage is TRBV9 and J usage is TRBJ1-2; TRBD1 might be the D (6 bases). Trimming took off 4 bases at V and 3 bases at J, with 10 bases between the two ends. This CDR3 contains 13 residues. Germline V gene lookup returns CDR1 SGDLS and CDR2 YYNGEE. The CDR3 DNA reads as TGTGCCAGCAGCTCCCAGGGGTACTATGGCTACACCTTC. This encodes CASSSQGYYGYTF.

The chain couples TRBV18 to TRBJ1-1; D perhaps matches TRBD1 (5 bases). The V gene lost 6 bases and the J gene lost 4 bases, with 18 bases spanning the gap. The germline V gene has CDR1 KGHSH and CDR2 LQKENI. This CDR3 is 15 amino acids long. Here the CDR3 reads CASSWGPGNLTEAFF. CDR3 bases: TGTGCCAGCTCGTGGGGCCCAGGAAATCTCACTGAAGCTTTCTTT.

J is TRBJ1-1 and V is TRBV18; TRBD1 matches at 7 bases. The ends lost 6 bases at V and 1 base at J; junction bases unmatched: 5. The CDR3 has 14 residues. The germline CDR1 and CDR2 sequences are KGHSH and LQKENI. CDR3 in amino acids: CASSPQGENTEAFF. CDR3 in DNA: TGTGCCAGCTCGCCGCAGGGGGAGAACACTGAAGCTTTCTTT.

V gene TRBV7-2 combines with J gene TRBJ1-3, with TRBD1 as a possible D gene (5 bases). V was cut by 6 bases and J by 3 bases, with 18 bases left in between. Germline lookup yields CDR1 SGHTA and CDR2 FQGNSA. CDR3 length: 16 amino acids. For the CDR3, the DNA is TGTGCCAGCAGTTCACGGCAGGGAATGGTTGGAAACACCATATATTTT. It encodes CASSSRQGMVGNTIYF.

This CDR3 is CASSLGGWAQYF. As DNA, the CDR3 is TGTGCCAGCAGCTTAGGAGGGTGGGCCCAGTACTTC. J is TRBJ2-5 and V is TRBV11-2, with a tentative D call TRBD2 (5 bases). The CDR3 has 12 residues. The germline V gene has CDR1 SGHAT and CDR2 FQNNGV. V was trimmed by 1 base and J by 9 bases, leaving 9 bases between them.

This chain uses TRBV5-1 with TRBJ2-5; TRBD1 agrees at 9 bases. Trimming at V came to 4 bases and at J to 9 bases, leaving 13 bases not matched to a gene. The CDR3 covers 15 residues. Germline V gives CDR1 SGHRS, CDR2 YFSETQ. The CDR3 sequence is CASSPGTGREGAQYF. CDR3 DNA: TGCGCCAGCAGCCCTGGGACAGGGAGGGAAGGAGCCCAGTACTTC.

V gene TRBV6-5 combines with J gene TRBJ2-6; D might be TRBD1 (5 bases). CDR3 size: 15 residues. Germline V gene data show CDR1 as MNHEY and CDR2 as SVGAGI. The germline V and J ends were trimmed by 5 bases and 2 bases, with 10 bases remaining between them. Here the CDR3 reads CASSQQGAGANVLTF. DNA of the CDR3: TGTGCCAGCAGTCAGCAAGGGGCTGGGGCCAACGTCCTGACTTTC.

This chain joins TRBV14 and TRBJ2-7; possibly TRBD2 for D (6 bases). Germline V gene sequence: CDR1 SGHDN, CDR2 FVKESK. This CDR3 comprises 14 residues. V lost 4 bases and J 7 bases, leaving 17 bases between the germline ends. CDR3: CASSRTISYGEQYF. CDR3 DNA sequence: TGTGCCAGCAGCCGGACTATTTCATATGGTGAGCAGTACTTC.

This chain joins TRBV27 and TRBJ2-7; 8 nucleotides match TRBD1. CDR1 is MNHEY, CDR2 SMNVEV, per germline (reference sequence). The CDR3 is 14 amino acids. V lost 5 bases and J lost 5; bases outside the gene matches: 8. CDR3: CASSGSKDRDEQYF. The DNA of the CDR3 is TGTGCCAGCAGTGGATCGAAGGACAGGGACGAGCAGTACTTC.

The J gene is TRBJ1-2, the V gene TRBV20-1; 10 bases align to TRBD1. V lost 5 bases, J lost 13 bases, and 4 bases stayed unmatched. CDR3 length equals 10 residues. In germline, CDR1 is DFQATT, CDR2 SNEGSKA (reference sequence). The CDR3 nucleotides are TGCAGTGCTCGGGACAGGGGAGTCACCTTC. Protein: CSARDRGVTF.

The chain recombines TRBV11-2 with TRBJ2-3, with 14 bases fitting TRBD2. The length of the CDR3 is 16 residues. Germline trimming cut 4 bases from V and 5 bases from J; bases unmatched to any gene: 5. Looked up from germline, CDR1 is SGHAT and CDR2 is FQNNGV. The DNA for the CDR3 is TGTGCCAGCAGCTACGGGACTAGCGGGAGTAAAGATACGCAGTATTTT. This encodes CASSYGTSGSKDTQYF.

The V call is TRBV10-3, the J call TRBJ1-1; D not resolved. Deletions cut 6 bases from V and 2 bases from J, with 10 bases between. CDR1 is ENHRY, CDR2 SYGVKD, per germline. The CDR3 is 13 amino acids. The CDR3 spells CAISSDSNTEAFF. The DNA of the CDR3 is TGTGCCATCAGCAGCGACTCAAACACTGAAGCTTTCTTT.

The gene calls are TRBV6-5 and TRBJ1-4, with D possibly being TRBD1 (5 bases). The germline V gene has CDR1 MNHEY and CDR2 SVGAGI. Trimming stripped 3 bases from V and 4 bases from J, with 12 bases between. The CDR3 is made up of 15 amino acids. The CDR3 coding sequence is TGTGCCAGCAGTTATATAACAGGCCTTAATGAAAAACTGTTTTTT. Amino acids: CASSYITGLNEKLFF.

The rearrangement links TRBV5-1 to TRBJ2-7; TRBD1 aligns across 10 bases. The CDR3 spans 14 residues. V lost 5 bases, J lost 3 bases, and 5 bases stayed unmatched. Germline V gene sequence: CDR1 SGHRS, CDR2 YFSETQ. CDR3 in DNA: TGCGCCAGCAGTCCCGGGACAGGGGTCTACGAGCAGTACTTC. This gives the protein CASSPGTGVYEQYF.

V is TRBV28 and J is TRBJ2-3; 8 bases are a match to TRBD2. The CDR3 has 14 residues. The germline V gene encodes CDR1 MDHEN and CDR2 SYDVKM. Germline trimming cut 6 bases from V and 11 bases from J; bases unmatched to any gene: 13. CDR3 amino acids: CASRAGLGGVGQYF. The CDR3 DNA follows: TGTGCCAGCAGGGCGGGACTAGGCGGGGTCGGGCAGTATTTT.

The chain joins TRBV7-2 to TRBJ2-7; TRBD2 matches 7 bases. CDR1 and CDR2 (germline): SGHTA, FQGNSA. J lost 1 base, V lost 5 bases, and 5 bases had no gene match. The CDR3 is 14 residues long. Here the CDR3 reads CASSPREGSYEQYF. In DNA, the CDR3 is TGTGCCAGCAGCCCCAGGGAGGGATCCTACGAGCAGTACTTC. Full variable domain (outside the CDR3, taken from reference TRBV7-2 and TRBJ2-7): GAGVSQSPSNKVTEKGKDVELRCDPISGHTALYWYRQSLGQGLEFLIYFQGNSAPDKSGLPSDRFSAERTGGSVSTLTIQRTQQEDSAVYLCASSPREGSYEQYFGPGTRLTVT.

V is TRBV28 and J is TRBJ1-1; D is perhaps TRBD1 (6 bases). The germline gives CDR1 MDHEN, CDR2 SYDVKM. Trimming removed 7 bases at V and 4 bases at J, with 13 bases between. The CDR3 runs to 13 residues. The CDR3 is CASTSDRVTEAFF. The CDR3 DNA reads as TGTGCCAGCACCTCGGACAGAGTCACTGAAGCTTTCTTT. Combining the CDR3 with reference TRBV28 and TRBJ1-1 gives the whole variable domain DVKVTQSSRYLVKRTGEKVFLECVQDMDHENMFWYRQDPGLGLRLIYFSYDVKMKEKGDIPEGYSVSREKKERFSLILESASTNQTSMYLCASTSDRVTEAFFGQGTRLTVV.

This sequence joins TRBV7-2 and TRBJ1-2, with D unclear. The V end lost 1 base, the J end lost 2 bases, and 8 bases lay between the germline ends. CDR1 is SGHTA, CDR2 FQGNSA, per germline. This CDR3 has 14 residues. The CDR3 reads CASSLVSENYGYTF. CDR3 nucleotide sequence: TGTGCCAGCAGCTTAGTGTCTGAGAACTATGGCTACACCTTC.

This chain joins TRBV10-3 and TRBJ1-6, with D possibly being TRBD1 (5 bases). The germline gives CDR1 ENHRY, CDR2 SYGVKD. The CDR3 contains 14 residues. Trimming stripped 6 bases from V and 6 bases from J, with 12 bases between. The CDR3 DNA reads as TGTGCCATCAGGGTTGACAGCTTTAATTCACCCCTCCACTTT. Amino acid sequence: CAIRVDSFNSPLHF.